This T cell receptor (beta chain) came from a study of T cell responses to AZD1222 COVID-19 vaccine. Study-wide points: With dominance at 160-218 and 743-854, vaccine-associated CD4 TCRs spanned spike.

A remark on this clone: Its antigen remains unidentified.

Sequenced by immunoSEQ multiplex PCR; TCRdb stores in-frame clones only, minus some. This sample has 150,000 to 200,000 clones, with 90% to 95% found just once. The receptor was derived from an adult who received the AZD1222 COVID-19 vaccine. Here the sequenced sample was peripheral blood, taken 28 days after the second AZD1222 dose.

The CDR3 nucleotides are TGTGCCAGTGAGACCCAAGGTCAGCCCCAGCATTTT. Protein: CASETQGQPQHF. V gene TRBV28 combines with J gene TRBJ1-5; D call uncertain. Germline V gives CDR1 MDHEN, CDR2 SYDVKM. The CDR3 runs 12 residues. The V end was cut by 9 bases, the J end by 6 bases, with 12 bases between.